Reported below is one T cell receptor (beta chain). Clones were sequenced by immunoSEQ multiplex PCR, and TCRdb holds only the in-frame ones, with some missing. The sample includes 100,000 to 150,000 clones, about 83% of them seen just once. The CDR3 loop spans 18 amino acids. The germline V gene has CDR1 SGHRS and CDR2 YFSETQ. Trimming took 0 bases from V and 5 from J, leaving 20 bases between them. These data originate in a study of blood T cell repertoires in COVID-19. Study-wide context: T cells, B-cell-depleted T cells, or PBMCs supplied cDNA or gDNA.

The chain has TRBV5-1 and TRBJ1-4; D gene ambiguous. The source of this sequence is a man aged 60-69 years with acute or convalescent COVID-19. Material: peripheral blood. DNA of the CDR3: TGCGCCAGCAGCTTGGATCAGTTGGGCCTTAGGATGAATGAAAAACTGTTTTTT. This codes for CASSLDQLGLRMNEKLFF.